Shown below are 8 T cell receptor beta chains from a single sample sequenced in a study of T cell responses to AZD1222 COVID-19 vaccine. The data were produced by immunoSEQ multiplex PCR, yet TCRdb's version contains in-frame clones alone and is incomplete. Seen here are approximately 140,000 clones, about 93% observed once, and the top ten hold roughly 4%. The sequenced sample was peripheral blood, obtained 28 days after the second AZD1222 dose. The receptors here all came from an adult who received the AZD1222 COVID-19 vaccine.

The J gene is TRBJ2-2, the V gene TRBV4-2; 9 nucleotides agree with TRBD2. CDR3 length: 18 amino acids. Trimming took 3 bases from V and 1 from J; bases not matched to a gene: 9. The germline V gene has CDR1 LGHNA and CDR2 YNFKEQ. The CDR3 reads CASSQRLAGDLNTGELFF. The DNA for the CDR3 is TGTGCCAGCAGCCAGAGGTTAGCGGGGGACCTGAACACCGGGGAGCTGTTTTTT.

The chain links TRBV28 to TRBJ2-1, with D perhaps given as TRBD1 or TRBD2 (5 bases each). The CDR3 length is 15 residues. Trimming took off 5 bases at V and 5 bases at J, with 16 bases between the two ends. CDR1 and CDR2 from the germline V gene are MDHEN and SYDVKM. The CDR3 spells CASSLAGTGDNEQFF. CDR3 nucleotide sequence: TGTGCCAGCAGTCTAGCCGGGACGGGTGACAATGAGCAGTTCTTC.

This clone was counted once. The rearrangement links TRBV6-5 to TRBJ2-3, with 7 positions matching TRBD1. The CDR3 extends over 15 amino acids. CDR1 is MNHEY, CDR2 SVGAGI, per germline. Trimming took 10 bases from V and 0 from J; bases not matched to a gene: 10. CDR3 protein: CATQKSGQSTDTQYF. CDR3 bases: TGTGCCACGCAAAAATCGGGACAGAGCACAGATACGCAGTATTTT.

V usage is TRBV4-1 and J usage is TRBJ1-5, with D unresolved. The length of the CDR3 is 17 residues. Germline lookup yields CDR1 MGHRA and CDR2 YSYEKL. V lost 4 bases and J 4 bases, leaving 20 bases between the germline ends. As DNA, the CDR3 is TGCGCCAGCAGCCCCCGTGGAGGAGGACCCATAAATCAGCCCCAGCATTTT. This encodes CASSPRGGGPINQPQHF.

The chain recombines TRBV7-9 with TRBJ1-6, with 8 nucleotides matching TRBD1. With 1 base clipped from V and 14 bases from J, the junction kept 10 bases outside the gene matches. CDR3 length equals 15 residues. The germline V gene encodes CDR1 SEHNR and CDR2 FQNEAQ (reference sequence). CDR3 nucleotides: TGTGCCAGCAGCTTAGGGGCTGGACAGGGTGTATCCCTCCACTTT. It specifies CASSLGAGQGVSLHF. The full variable domain, in which reference TRBV7-9 and TRBJ1-6 provide the parts outside the CDR3, is DTGVSQNPRHKITKRGQNVTFRCDPISEHNRLYWYRQTLGQGPEFLTYFQNEAQLEKSRLLSDRFSAERPKGSFSTLEIQRTEQGDSAMYLCASSLGAGQGVSLHFGNGTRLTVT.

The chain has TRBV27 and TRBJ2-5; 10 nucleotides align to TRBD1. The CDR3 covers 15 residues. The J segment lost 5 bases and the V segment lost 6 bases, leaving 9 bases of the junction unmatched. In germline, CDR1 is MNHEY, CDR2 SMNVEV (reference sequence). CDR3 coding DNA: TGTGCCAGCAGACCCCGGGACAGGGGTCGGGAGACCCAGTACTTC. Its protein is CASRPRDRGRETQYF.

The chain employs TRBV28 and TRBJ1-2; D is perhaps TRBD1 (5 bases). The CDR3 spans 14 residues. Germline CDR1 and CDR2: MDHEN and SYDVKM. The V and J ends lost 2 bases and 3 bases respectively, with 10 bases between them. The CDR3 DNA sequence: TGTGCCAGCAGTTTAGCAGGGCGTTACTATGGCTACACCTTC. Translation gives CASSLAGRYYGYTF.

V is TRBV6-5 and J is TRBJ1-1; D is unclear. CDR3 length equals 13 residues. Trimming left V 2 bases short and J 0 bases short, with 4 bases between. Germline V gives CDR1 MNHEY, CDR2 SVGAGI. The DNA for the CDR3 is TGTGCCAGCAGTTACCAGGTGAACACTGAAGCTTTCTTT. Translating gives CASSYQVNTEAFF.